This T cell receptor (beta chain) appears in the sequencing data of a study of blood T cells in healthy people across ages. Aged roughly 6 to 100, donors were systemically healthy Caucasians from Russia. Each sample provided at least 5.5 micrograms of extracted total RNA. A second PCR, run for about 6 to 11 cycles, used a sample-barcoded 5' primer plus a J-beta primer mix. TCRdb called the 5' RACE reads again in MiXCR, with one record for every CDR3 protein. The profile shows almost 1 million distinct CDR3 sequences, roughly half of them singletons. The CDR3 contains 14 residues. From germline, CDR1 is SQVTM and CDR2 ANQGSEA. The V and J ends lost 7 bases and 2 bases, in that order; junction bases with no gene match: 4. This clonotype was seen only a few times.

This TCR was sampled from a woman aged 55-75 years in good health. The chain couples TRBV29-1 to TRBJ2-1; 11 bases align to TRBD2. The sample comprised blood. CDR3 in amino acids: CSGMTSGAYNEQFF. The CDR3 DNA sequence: TGCAGCGGTATGACTAGCGGGGCCTACAATGAGCAGTTCTTC.